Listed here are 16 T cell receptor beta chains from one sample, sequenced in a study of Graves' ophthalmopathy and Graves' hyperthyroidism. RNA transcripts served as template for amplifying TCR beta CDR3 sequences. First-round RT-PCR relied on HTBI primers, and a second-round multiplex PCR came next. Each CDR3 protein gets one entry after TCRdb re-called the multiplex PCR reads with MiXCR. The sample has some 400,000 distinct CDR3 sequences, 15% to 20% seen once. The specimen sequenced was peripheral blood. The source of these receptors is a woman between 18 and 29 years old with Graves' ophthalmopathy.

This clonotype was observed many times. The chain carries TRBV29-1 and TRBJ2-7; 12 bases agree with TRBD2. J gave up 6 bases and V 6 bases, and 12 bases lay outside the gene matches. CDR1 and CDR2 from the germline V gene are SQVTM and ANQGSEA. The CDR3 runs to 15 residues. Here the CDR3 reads CSVTIGLAGFSEQYF. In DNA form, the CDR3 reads TGCAGCGTGACCATCGGACTAGCGGGATTTTCCGAGCAGTACTTC.

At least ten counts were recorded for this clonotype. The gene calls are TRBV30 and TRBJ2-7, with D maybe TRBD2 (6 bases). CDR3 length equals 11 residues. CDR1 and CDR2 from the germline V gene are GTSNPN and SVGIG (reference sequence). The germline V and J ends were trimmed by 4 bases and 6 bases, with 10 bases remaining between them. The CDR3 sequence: CAWTSAGEQYF. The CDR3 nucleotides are TGTGCCTGGACTAGCGCCGGCGAGCAGTACTTC.

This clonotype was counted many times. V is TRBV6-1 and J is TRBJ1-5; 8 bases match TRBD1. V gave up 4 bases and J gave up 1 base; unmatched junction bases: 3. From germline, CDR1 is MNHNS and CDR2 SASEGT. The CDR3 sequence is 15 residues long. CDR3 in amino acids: CASSGTGGSNQPQHF. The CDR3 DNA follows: TGTGCCAGCAGTGGAACAGGGGGGAGCAATCAGCCCCAGCATTTT.

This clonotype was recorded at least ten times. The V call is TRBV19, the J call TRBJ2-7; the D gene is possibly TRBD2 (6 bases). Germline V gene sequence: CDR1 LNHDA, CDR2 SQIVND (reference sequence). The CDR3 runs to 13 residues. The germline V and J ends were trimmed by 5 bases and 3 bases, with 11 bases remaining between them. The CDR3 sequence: CASSGLGGYEQYF. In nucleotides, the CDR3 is TGTGCCAGTAGTGGCCTCGGGGGCTACGAGCAGTACTTC.

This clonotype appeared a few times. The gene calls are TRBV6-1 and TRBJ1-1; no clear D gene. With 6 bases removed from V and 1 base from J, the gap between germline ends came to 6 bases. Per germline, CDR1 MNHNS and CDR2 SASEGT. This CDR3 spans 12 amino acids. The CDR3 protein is CASSESNTEAFF. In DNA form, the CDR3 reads TGTGCCAGCAGCGAATCGAACACTGAAGCTTTCTTT.

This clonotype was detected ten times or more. The CDR3 reads CASSESRAQETQYF. In DNA, the CDR3 is TGCGCCAGCAGTGAGAGCAGGGCCCAAGAGACCCAGTACTTC. The chain couples TRBV10-1 to TRBJ2-5; possibly TRBD1 for D (5 bases). The CDR3 runs to 14 residues. Trimming cost V 2 bases and J 1 base, with 8 bases left between them. CDR1 is WNHNN, CDR2 SYGVQD, per germline (reference sequence).

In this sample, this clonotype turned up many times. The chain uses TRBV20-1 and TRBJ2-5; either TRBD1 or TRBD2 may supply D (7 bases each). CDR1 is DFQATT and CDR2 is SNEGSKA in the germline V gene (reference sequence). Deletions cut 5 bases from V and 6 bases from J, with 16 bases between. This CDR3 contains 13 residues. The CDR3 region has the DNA TGCAGTGCTGAGGAGGGAGGGGGCAAGACCCAGTACTTC. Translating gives CSAEEGGGKTQYF.

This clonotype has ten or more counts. This CDR3 is CASSSFPDSYEQYF. The CDR3 DNA follows: TGTGCCAGCAGTTCCTTCCCAGATTCCTACGAGCAGTACTTC. The chain has TRBV28 and TRBJ2-7; D is undetermined. V was cut by 4 bases and J by 1 base, with 11 bases left in between. Germline V gene sequence: CDR1 MDHEN, CDR2 SYDVKM. This CDR3 has 14 amino acids.

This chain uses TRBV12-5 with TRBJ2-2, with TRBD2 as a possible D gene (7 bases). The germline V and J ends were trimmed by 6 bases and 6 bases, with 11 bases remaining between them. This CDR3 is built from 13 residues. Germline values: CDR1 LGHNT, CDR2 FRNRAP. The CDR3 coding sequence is TGTGCTAGTGGGCGGGGGCAACCCGGGGAGCTGTTTTTT. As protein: CASGRGQPGELFF.

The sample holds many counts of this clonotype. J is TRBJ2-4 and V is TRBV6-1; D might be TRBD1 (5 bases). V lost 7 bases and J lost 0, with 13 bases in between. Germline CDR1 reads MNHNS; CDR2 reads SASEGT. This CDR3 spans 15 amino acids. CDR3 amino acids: CASMSGHLAKNIQYF. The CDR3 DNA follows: TGTGCCAGCATGAGTGGACACCTAGCCAAAAACATTCAGTACTTC.

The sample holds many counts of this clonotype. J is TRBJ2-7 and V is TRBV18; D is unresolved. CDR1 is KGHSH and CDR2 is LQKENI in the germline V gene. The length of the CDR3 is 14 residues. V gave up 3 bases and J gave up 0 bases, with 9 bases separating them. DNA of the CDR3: TGTGCCAGCTCACCCGAGATGAGCTCCTACGAGCAGTACTTC. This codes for CASSPEMSSYEQYF.

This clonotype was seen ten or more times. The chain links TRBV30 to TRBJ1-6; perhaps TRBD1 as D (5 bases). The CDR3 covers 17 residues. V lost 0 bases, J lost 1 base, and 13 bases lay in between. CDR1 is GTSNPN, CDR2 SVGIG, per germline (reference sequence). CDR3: CAWSVRQGFSYNSPLHF. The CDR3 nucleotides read TGTGCCTGGAGTGTAAGGCAGGGATTTTCCTATAATTCACCCCTCCACTTT.

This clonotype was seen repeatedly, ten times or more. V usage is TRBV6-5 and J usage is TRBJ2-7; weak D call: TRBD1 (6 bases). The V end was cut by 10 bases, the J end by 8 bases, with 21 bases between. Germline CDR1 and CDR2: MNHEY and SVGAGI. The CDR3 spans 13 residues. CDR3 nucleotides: TGTGCCACCGACGTCAAGACAGGCAACAAGCAGTACTTC. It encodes CATDVKTGNKQYF.

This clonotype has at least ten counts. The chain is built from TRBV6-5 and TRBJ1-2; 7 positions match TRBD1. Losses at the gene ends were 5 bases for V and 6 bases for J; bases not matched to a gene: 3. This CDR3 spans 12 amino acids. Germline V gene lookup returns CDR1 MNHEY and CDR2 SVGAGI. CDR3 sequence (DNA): TGTGCCAGCAGTCGACAGGGAGATGGCTACACCTTC. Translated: CASSRQGDGYTF.

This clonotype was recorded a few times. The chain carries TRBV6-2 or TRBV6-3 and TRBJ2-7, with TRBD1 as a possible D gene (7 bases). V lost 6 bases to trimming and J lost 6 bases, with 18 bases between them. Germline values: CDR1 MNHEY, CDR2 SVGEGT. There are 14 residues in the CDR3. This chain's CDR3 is CASRRQGGGREQYF. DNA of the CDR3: TGTGCCAGCAGAAGACAGGGAGGTGGTCGCGAGCAGTACTTC.

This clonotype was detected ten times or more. DNA for the CDR3: TGTGCCAGCAGGCCGGGACAGGGCTGGTGGTCGAACACCGGGGAGCTGTTTTTT. Amino acid sequence: CASRPGQGWWSNTGELFF. The chain has TRBV9 and TRBJ2-2; 9 bases fit TRBD1. Germline V lookup: CDR1 SGDLS, CDR2 YYNGEE. CDR3 length: 18 amino acids. V trimming: 5 bases; J trimming: 0 bases; junction bases outside the gene matches: 11.